The following is a T cell receptor beta chain sequence with its context. The source of the sample is a study of blood T cell repertoires in COVID-19. Across the whole study: Sites across the United States, Italy and Spain contributed samples from acute and convalescent COVID-19. Sample material is recorded as cDNA or gDNA derived from T cells, B-cell-depleted T cells, or PBMCs.

Per the original methods: Amplified reference gene primers provided the basis for estimating nucleated cell counts. TCRdb keeps only in-frame clones here, not all; method: immunoSEQ multiplex PCR. V and J calls and clone size come straight from that table; D and trimming were deduced from the DNA. The sample lists some 66,000 clones, 70% to 90% occurring once. The TCR sequence derives from a man aged 45 to 65 with active COVID-19. The source material was peripheral blood.

DNA for the CDR3: TGTGCCAGCAGTAGGGGGTACCAAGAGACCCAGTACTTC. Translation gives CASSRGYQETQYF. V is TRBV11-3 and J is TRBJ2-5, with D possibly TRBD1 on 6 matching bases. V was pared by 6 bases and J by 0 bases, with 8 bases between. The CDR3 extends over 13 amino acids. The germline gives CDR1 SGHNT, CDR2 YENEEA.